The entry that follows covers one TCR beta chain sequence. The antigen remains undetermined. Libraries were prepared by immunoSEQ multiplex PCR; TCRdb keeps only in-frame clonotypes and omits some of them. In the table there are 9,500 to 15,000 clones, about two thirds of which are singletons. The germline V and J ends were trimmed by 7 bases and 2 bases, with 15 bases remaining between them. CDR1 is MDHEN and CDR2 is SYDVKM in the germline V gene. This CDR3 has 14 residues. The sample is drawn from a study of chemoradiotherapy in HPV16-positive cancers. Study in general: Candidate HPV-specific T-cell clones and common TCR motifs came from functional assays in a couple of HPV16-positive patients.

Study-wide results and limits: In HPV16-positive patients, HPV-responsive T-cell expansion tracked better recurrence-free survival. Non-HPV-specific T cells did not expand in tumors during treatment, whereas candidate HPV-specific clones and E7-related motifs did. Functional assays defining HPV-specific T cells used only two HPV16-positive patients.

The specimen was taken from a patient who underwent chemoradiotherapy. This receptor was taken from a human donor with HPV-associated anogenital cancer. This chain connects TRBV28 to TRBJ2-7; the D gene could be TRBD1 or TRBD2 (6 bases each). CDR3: CASTGGLGPYEQYF. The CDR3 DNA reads TGTGCCAGCACCGGGGGCCTTGGTCCCTACGAGCAGTACTTC.